These T cell receptor beta chains were read from a single sample in a study of blood T cell repertoires in COVID-19. Measured with immunoSEQ multiplex PCR; TCRdb has only the in-frame clones, and not every one. The data show around 200,000 clones, with roughly nine tenths seen just once and 2.2% held by the top ten. The sequenced material came from peripheral blood. The receptors originated from a woman aged 45-59 years with acute or convalescent COVID-19. Each CDR3 is given with its conserved first and last residue. A D gene is named only where the DNA matches it firmly. The listing skips clone size in some rows; elsewhere it reads once, few, many or a size class.

j_call d_call v_call clone_size cdr3_aa cdr3_nt
TRBJ2-3 TRBD2 TRBV5-4 - CASSLGNGRAGTDTQYF TGTGCCAGCAGCTTAGGAAACGGGAGGGCCGGTACAGATACGCAGTATTTT
TRBJ2-1 TRBD2 TRBV5-4 - CASSLKAGVYNEQFF TGTGCCAGCAGCTTAAAAGCGGGAGTTTACAATGAGCAGTTCTTC
TRBJ2-1 - TRBV7-9 - CASSDRGSASEQFF TGTGCCAGCAGCGACCGCGGCTCCGCGTCTGAGCAGTTCTTC
TRBJ2-7 - TRBV5-4 once CASSLANPGASYEQYF TGTGCCAGCAGCTTGGCAAACCCAGGGGCCTCCTACGAGCAGTACTTC
TRBJ1-4 TRBD1 TRBV3-1/TRBV3-2 - CASSYRGLGEKLFF TGTGCCAGCAGTTACAGGGGCCTGGGGGAAAAACTGTTTTTT
TRBJ2-2 - TRBV11-2 - CASSLEVWGVNTGELFF TGTGCCAGCAGCTTAGAGGTTTGGGGGGTGAACACCGGGGAGCTGTTTTTT
TRBJ2-3 TRBD2 TRBV7-2 - CASSLDPSGGIDTQYF TGTGCCAGCAGCTTAGATCCCAGCGGGGGGATAGATACGCAGTATTTT
TRBJ1-2 - TRBV4-2 - CASSQVQGEGGYTF TGTGCCAGCAGCCAAGTACAGGGAGAGGGTGGCTACACCTTC
TRBJ1-3 - TRBV14 - CASSPLGDTIYF TGTGCCAGCAGCCCCCTCGGGGACACCATATATTTT
TRBJ1-4 TRBD1 TRBV5-1 - CASSTGGSGEKLFF TGCGCCAGCAGCACAGGGGGAAGTGGAGAAAAACTGTTTTTT
TRBJ1-2 - TRBV7-9 - CASSLAMGGPYGYTF TGTGCCAGCAGCTTAGCAATGGGGGGGCCTTATGGCTACACCTTC
TRBJ2-2 TRBD2 TRBV5-1 - CASSLKGLAGPTNTGELFF TGCGCCAGCAGCTTAAAAGGACTAGCGGGGCCGACGAACACCGGGGAGCTGTTTTTT
TRBJ1-5 - TRBV19 - CASSDSGNQPQHF TGTGCCAGTAGCGATTCGGGCAATCAGCCCCAGCATTTT
TRBJ1-1 - TRBV7-2 - CASSLQDDTEAFF TGTGCCAGCAGCTTACAGGATGACACTGAAGCTTTCTTT
TRBJ1-1 - TRBV30 - CAWSVGGGGTEAFF TGTGCCTGGAGTGTCGGAGGGGGGGGCACTGAAGCTTTCTTT
TRBJ1-3 - TRBV19 few CASSIGTAGNTIYF TGTGCCAGTAGTATAGGGACAGCCGGAAACACCATATATTTT
TRBJ1-3 - TRBV6-5 - CASRILREAGNTIYF TGTGCCAGCAGGATACTCAGGGAAGCTGGAAACACCATATATTTT
TRBJ1-4 - TRBV7-8 - CASSLVGGRGEKLFF TGTGCCAGCAGCTTAGTGGGGGGTCGTGGGGAAAAACTGTTTTTT
TRBJ2-1 - TRBV30 - CAWSVGLAAYNEQFF TGTGCCTGGAGTGTGGGCTTAGCGGCCTACAATGAGCAGTTCTTC
TRBJ2-1 TRBD2 TRBV27 - CASITSGLAGVEQFF TGTGCCAGCATCACATCCGGACTAGCGGGAGTTGAGCAGTTCTTC
TRBJ1-2 - TRBV7-8 once CASSAGRDYGYTF TGTGCCAGCAGCGCGGGTCGGGACTATGGCTACACCTTC
TRBJ2-1 TRBD2 TRBV6-6 - CASSYGLAGSYNEQFF TGTGCCAGCAGTTACGGACTAGCGGGCTCCTACAATGAGCAGTTCTTC
TRBJ2-1 - TRBV10-3 - CAISEPRKTNEQFF TGTGCCATCAGTGAGCCGCGAAAAACCAATGAGCAGTTCTTC
TRBJ2-3 - TRBV24-1 - CATSGGSEDTQYF TGTGCCACCAGTGGAGGGTCGGAAGATACGCAGTATTTT
TRBJ1-5 TRBD1 TRBV24-1 few CATSDSTGDNQPQHF TGTGCCACCAGTGACTCCACAGGGGACAATCAGCCCCAGCATTTT
TRBJ1-2 TRBD1 TRBV6-1 - CASSDPPHRGRGYGYTF TGTGCCAGCAGTGACCCCCCACACAGGGGGCGCGGATATGGCTACACCTTC
TRBJ1-2 - TRBV29-1 - CSVTGSYGYTF TGCAGCGTGACTGGGAGCTATGGCTACACCTTC
TRBJ2-3 - TRBV10-1 - CAALLSGAGTDTQYF TGCGCCGCCCTGCTGTCTGGCGCGGGCACAGATACGCAGTATTTT
TRBJ2-5 TRBD2 TRBV4-1 - CASSPLGLALETQYF TGCGCCAGCAGTCCCCTCGGACTAGCTTTAGAGACCCAGTACTTC
TRBJ1-6 TRBD1 TRBV5-1 - CASSWQGGYSPLHF TGCGCCAGCAGCTGGCAGGGGGGTTATTCACCCCTCCACTTT
TRBJ2-5 TRBD2 TRBV30 - CAWDRSGIQETQYF TGTGCCTGGGATAGAAGCGGGATCCAAGAGACCCAGTACTTC
TRBJ2-3 - TRBV13 - CASSPGASTDTQYF TGTGCCAGCAGCCCAGGGGCTAGCACAGATACGCAGTATTTT
TRBJ2-1 TRBD2 TRBV6-6 - CASSTGTSGGNEQFF TGTGCCAGCAGTACCGGGACTAGCGGGGGCAATGAGCAGTTCTTC
TRBJ1-1 TRBD1 TRBV5-1 - CASSWGQGYGVAFF TGCGCCAGCAGCTGGGGACAGGGGTATGGGGTAGCTTTCTTT
TRBJ2-1 TRBD1 TRBV9 once CASSWLGGTNLGDEQFF TGTGCCAGCAGCTGGTTAGGGGGCACTAATCTAGGCGATGAGCAGTTCTTC
TRBJ1-5 - TRBV30 - CAWSALGFGQPQHF TGTGCCTGGAGTGCTCTAGGTTTCGGTCAGCCCCAGCATTTT
TRBJ2-5 - TRBV25-1 - CASSEPGRETQYF TGTGCCAGCAGTGAACCAGGGCGGGAGACCCAGTACTTC
TRBJ2-5 TRBD1 TRBV10-2 - CASSEGIRTGGEETQYF TGCGCCAGCAGTGAGGGTATTAGGACAGGGGGCGAAGAGACCCAGTACTTC
TRBJ2-7 TRBD1 TRBV4-3 - CASSQVFTGGYEQYF TGCGCCAGCAGCCAAGTGTTCACAGGGGGCTACGAGCAGTACTTC
TRBJ1-5 - TRBV24-1 - CATSDLNRYSNQPQHF TGTGCCACCAGTGATTTGAACCGGTATAGCAATCAGCCCCAGCATTTT
TRBJ2-1 TRBD1 TRBV6-1 - CASSEGGTGRNEQFF TGTGCCAGCAGTGAAGGAGGGACAGGGAGAAATGAGCAGTTCTTC
TRBJ2-5 TRBD2 TRBV5-1 - CASSSGTSGGETQYF TGCGCCAGCAGCTCCGGGACTAGCGGGGGGGAGACCCAGTACTTC
TRBJ1-6 - TRBV5-8 - CASTGPGNSPLHF TGTGCCAGTACAGGTCCGGGTAATTCACCCCTCCACTTT